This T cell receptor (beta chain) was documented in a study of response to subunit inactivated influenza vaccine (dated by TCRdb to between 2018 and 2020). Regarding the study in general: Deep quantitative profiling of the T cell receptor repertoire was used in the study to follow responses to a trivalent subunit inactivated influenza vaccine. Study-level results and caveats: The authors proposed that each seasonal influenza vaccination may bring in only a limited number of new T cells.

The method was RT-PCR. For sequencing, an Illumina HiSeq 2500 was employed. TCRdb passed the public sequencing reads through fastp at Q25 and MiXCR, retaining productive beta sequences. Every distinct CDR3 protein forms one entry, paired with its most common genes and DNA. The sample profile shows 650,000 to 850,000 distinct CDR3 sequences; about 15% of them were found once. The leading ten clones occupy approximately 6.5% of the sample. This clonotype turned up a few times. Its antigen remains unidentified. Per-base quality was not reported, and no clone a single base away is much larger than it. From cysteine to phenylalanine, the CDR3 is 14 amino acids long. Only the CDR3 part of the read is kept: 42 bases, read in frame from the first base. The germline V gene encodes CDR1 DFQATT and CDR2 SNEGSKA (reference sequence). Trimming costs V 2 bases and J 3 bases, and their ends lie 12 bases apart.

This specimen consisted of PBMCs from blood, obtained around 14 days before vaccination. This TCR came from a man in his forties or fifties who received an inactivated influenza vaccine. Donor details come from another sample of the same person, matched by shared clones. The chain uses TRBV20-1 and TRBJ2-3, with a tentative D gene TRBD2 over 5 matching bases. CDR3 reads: CSARNSGRTDTQYF. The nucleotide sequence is TGCAGTGCTAGAAACAGCGGAAGAACAGATACGCAGTATTTT.